This T cell receptor (beta chain) was obtained from a study of human T cells and chemical hapten exposure. Study-wide background: Per-sample TCR yield variation was attributed mainly to small pooled library volume differences. Overall study results and limits: Compared to controls, expanded TCRs made significantly more large clusters of similar CDR3s.

CDR3 length: 15 residues. V dropped 7 bases and J dropped 3; count of bases not matched to a gene: 11. CDR1 SQVTM and CDR2 ANQGSEA come from the germline V gene. This clonotype came up many times. Its target is not known. In the original analysis: Samples ranged from roughly 20,000 to 700,000 TCRs, with a median of around 100,000. Via MiXCR, TCRdb re-called the RACE reads, giving one row per CDR3 protein. The V and J calls and clone size come from TCRdb's table, not from the authors' own analysis. The sample yields roughly 90,000 distinct CDR3 sequences, approximately 10% seen once. Time point in this sample: patch test 3, about 24 weeks after DPC sensitization. Treatment denoted: therapeutic diphenylcyclopropenone sensitization with weekly scalp DPC.

The specimen was whole blood, collected in connection with sensitization to the hapten diphenylcyclopropenone (DPC). The V call is TRBV29-1, the J call TRBJ2-1; TRBD2 agrees at 8 bases. This sequence was found in a woman aged 25 to 39 with alopecia areata. Some clones in this sample may be carry-over from other donors' samples. The chain's CDR3 is CSAIDSGTIYNEQFF. CDR3 DNA sequence: TGCAGCGCTATTGATAGCGGGACTATCTACAATGAGCAGTTCTTC.